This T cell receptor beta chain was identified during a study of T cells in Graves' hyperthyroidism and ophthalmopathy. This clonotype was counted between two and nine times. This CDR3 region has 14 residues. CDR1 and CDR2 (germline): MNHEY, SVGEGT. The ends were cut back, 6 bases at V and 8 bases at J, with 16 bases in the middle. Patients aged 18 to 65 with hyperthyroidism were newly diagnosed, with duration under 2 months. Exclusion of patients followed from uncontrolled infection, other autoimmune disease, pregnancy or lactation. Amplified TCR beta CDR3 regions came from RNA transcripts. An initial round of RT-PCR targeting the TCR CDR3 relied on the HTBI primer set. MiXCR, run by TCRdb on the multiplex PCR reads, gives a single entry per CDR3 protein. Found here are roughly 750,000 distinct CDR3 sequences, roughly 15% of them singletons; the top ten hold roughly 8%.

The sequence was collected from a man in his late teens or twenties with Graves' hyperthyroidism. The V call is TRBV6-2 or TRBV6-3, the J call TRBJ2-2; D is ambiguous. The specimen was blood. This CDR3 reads CASRRIPPGGELFF. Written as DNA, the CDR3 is TGTGCCAGCAGGAGGATTCCTCCCGGGGGGGAGCTGTTTTTT.